The 26 T cell receptor beta chains reported below all come from one sample, sequenced in a study of blood T cell repertoires in COVID-19. Method: immunoSEQ multiplex PCR; TCRdb's copy keeps in-frame clones and lacks some. The data show under 200,000 clones, nearly 90% seen once. Sequenced material: peripheral blood. The receptors were gathered from a man between 60 and 70 years old with active or convalescent COVID-19.

The chain uses TRBV18 and TRBJ2-7; D is possibly TRBD1 (5 bases). Trimming pared 1 base from V and 6 bases from J, leaving 19 bases between. The CDR3 consists of 16 residues. CDR1 and CDR2 from the germline V gene are KGHSH and LQKENI. The CDR3 spells CASSPLSDIHLSEQYF. CDR3 bases: TGTGCCAGCTCACCACTTTCGGACATCCACCTAAGCGAGCAGTACTTC.

This chain joins TRBV6-4 and TRBJ2-7, with D perhaps matching TRBD2 (6 bases). Germline CDR1 and CDR2: MRHNA and SNTAGT. Trimming pared 6 bases from V and 6 bases from J, leaving 12 bases between. The CDR3 covers 12 residues. The CDR3 DNA follows: TGTGCCAGCAGATACGGGGGAACCGAGCAGTACTTC. Amino acid sequence: CASRYGGTEQYF.

V and J are TRBV29-1 and TRBJ2-2, with 7 nucleotides matching TRBD1. The CDR3 has 15 amino acids. J was trimmed by 6 bases and V by 7 bases; bases with no gene match: 14. The V gene's germline CDR1 is SQVTM and CDR2 ANQGSEA. The CDR3 sequence: CSASGTALNPGELFF. CDR3 sequence (DNA): TGCAGCGCCTCCGGGACAGCCCTCAACCCCGGGGAGCTGTTTTTT.

The rearrangement joins TRBV19 to TRBJ2-3; 7 positions match TRBD2. Germline V gene lookup returns CDR1 LNHDA and CDR2 SQIVND (reference sequence). The CDR3 has 15 amino acids. The ends lost 3 bases at V and 2 bases at J; junction bases unmatched: 5. The CDR3, as DNA: TGTGCCAGTAGTATCGCCAGCGGGACCACAGATACGCAGTATTTT. It translates to CASSIASGTTDTQYF. The whole variable domain, filled in from reference TRBV19 and TRBJ2-3, reads DGGITQSPKYLFRKEGQNVTLSCEQNLNHDAMYWYRQDPGQGLRLIYYSQIVNDFQKGDIAEGYSVSREKKESFPLTVTSAQKNPTAFYLCASSIASGTTDTQYFGPGTRLTVL.

The chain links TRBV10-3 to TRBJ2-3; 11 bases match TRBD2. This CDR3 is 15 amino acids long. CDR1 and CDR2 from the germline V gene are ENHRY and SYGVKD. V lost 3 bases and J lost 3; bases outside the gene matches: 2. The CDR3 loop reads CAISDRTSGTDTQYF. CDR3 bases: TGTGCCATCAGTGACAGGACTAGCGGGACAGATACGCAGTATTTT.

This clone was recorded once. V gene TRBV7-9 combines with J gene TRBJ1-1; 7 nucleotides agree with TRBD1. The CDR3 runs to 17 residues. Germline CDR1 and CDR2: SEHNR and FQNEAQ (reference sequence). With 6 bases clipped from V and 3 bases from J, the junction kept 16 bases outside the gene matches. This CDR3 reads CASRGGQIELGDTEAFF. Here the CDR3 DNA reads TGTGCCAGCAGGGGGGGACAGATTGAGCTTGGGGACACTGAAGCTTTCTTT.

This clone has a single count. V is TRBV6-5 and J is TRBJ1-1; 8 nucleotides match TRBD1. This CDR3 region has 14 residues. The germline gives CDR1 MNHEY, CDR2 SVGAGI. Trimming at V came to 6 bases and at J to 1 base, leaving 4 bases not matched to a gene. CDR3 sequence reads: CASRTGVANTEAFF. CDR3 bases: TGTGCCAGCAGGACAGGGGTGGCGAACACTGAAGCTTTCTTT.

The chain recombines TRBV3-1 (or the pseudogene TRBV3-2) with TRBJ2-2; the match to TRBD2 covers 12 bases. J gave up 4 bases and V 5 bases, and 14 bases lay outside the gene matches. The germline CDR1 and CDR2 sequences are LGHDT and YNNKEL (reference sequence). There are 19 residues in the CDR3. The CDR3 DNA is TGTGCCAGCAGCACAGCCGACATGCTAGCGGGGGGGACCACCGGGGAGCTGTTTTTT. As protein: CASSTADMLAGGTTGELFF.

This chain links TRBV7-2 with TRBJ2-3; maybe TRBD2 (6 bases). The CDR3 has 14 amino acids. Germline assignment: CDR1 SGHTA and CDR2 FQGNSA. Trimming took off 3 bases at V and 5 bases at J, with 12 bases between the two ends. CDR3: CASSLSMGGDTQYF. The CDR3 DNA reads TGTGCCAGCAGCTTGTCGATGGGGGGAGATACGCAGTATTTT. The full variable domain, completed using reference TRBV7-2 and TRBJ2-3, is GAGVSQSPSNKVTEKGKDVELRCDPISGHTALYWYRQSLGQGLEFLIYFQGNSAPDKSGLPSDRFSAERTGGSVSTLTIQRTQQEDSAVYLCASSLSMGGDTQYFGPGTRLTVL.

This sequence joins TRBV11-2 and TRBJ1-2; TRBD1 is a possible D gene (6 bases). Germline V gene sequence: CDR1 SGHAT, CDR2 FQNNGV. V was cut by 4 bases and J by 6 bases, with 21 bases left in between. There are 16 residues in the CDR3. The CDR3 DNA reads as TGTGCCAGCAGCTCTCTACAGGGAAGAATTGAGCATGGCTACACCTTC. Protein: CASSSLQGRIEHGYTF.

The chain employs TRBV5-5 and TRBJ1-1; 8 positions match TRBD1. The germline V gene encodes CDR1 SGHKS and CDR2 YYEKEE (reference sequence). V shed 4 bases and J 9 bases; nucleotides not matched to a gene: 5. The CDR3 runs 12 residues. CDR3 residues: CASSIYRGKAFF. DNA of the CDR3: TGTGCCAGCAGCATATACAGGGGGAAAGCTTTCTTT. Complete variable domain (other parts from reference TRBV5-5 and TRBJ1-1): DAGVTQSPTHLIKTRGQQVTLRCSPISGHKSVSWYQQVLGQGPQFIFQYYEKEERGRGNFPDRFSARQFPNYSSELNVNALLLGDSALYLCASSIYRGKAFFGQGTRLTVV.

The DNA for the CDR3 is TGTGCCAGCAGCTTAGAGGGGGCGCGTACTGAAGCTTTCTTT. It specifies CASSLEGARTEAFF. V usage is TRBV7-9 and J usage is TRBJ1-1; 7 bases map to TRBD1. Germline V lookup: CDR1 SEHNR, CDR2 FQNEAQ (reference sequence). The CDR3 consists of 14 residues. The J segment lost 5 bases and the V segment lost 1 base, leaving 4 bases of the junction unmatched.

This rearrangement joins TRBV19 to TRBJ1-2, with 8 bases matching TRBD1. In germline, CDR1 is LNHDA, CDR2 SQIVND (reference sequence). This CDR3 is built from 15 residues. J was trimmed by 5 bases and V by 3 bases; bases with no gene match: 8. CDR3 nucleotides: TGTGCCAGTAGTATTGGGACAGGAGATTTATATGGCTACACCTTC. This translates into CASSIGTGDLYGYTF.

The V and J genes are TRBV4-1 and TRBJ1-1; D gene ambiguous. The V end lost 4 bases, the J end lost 1 base, and 7 bases lay between the germline ends. CDR1 MGHRA and CDR2 YSYEKL come from the germline V gene. The CDR3 runs to 13 residues. The CDR3 nucleotides read TGCGCCAGCAGCCGGACTGAGAACACTGAAGCTTTCTTT. It specifies CASSRTENTEAFF.

The CDR3 bases are TGTGCCAGCAGTTACTCTTGGGAGTTCGAGGAGACCCAGTACTTC. Its translation is CASSYSWEFEETQYF. The chain employs TRBV6-5 and TRBJ2-5, with TRBD2 as a possible D gene (5 bases). There are 15 residues in the CDR3. Per the germline V gene, CDR1 is MNHEY and CDR2 is SVGAGI. V was clipped by 0 bases and J by 5 bases, with 13 bases between them.

This clone showed up just a few times. The chain employs TRBV6-5 and TRBJ1-1, with 7 nucleotides matching TRBD1. The CDR3 covers 13 residues. The V segment lost 2 bases and the J segment 6 bases; nucleotides outside the gene matches: 3. Germline-derived CDR1 and CDR2 are MNHEY and SVGAGI. The CDR3 DNA follows: TGTGCCAGCAGTTACGGGCAGGGGGCTGAAGCTTTCTTT. Its protein product is CASSYGQGAEAFF.

The rearrangement joins TRBV27 to TRBJ1-1; D gene uncertain. CDR3 length equals 13 residues. The germline V and J ends were trimmed by 6 bases and 3 bases, with 11 bases remaining between them. CDR1 is MNHEY and CDR2 is SMNVEV in the germline V gene (reference sequence). The CDR3 DNA reads TGTGCCAGCAGACATCGACGGGACACTGAAGCTTTCTTT. Translating it yields CASRHRRDTEAFF.

The chain carries TRBV27 and TRBJ1-2, with TRBD1 identical over 8 bases. V lost 6 bases, J lost 4 bases, and 7 bases stayed unmatched. The CDR3 length is 14 residues. Germline loops: CDR1 MNHEY, CDR2 SMNVEV (reference sequence). The CDR3 nucleotides read TGTGCCAGCAGCCGGACAGGGACCTTCTATGGCTACACCTTC. Translating it yields CASSRTGTFYGYTF.

V and J are TRBV19 and TRBJ2-3; D possibly corresponds to TRBD1 (7 bases). V shed 4 bases and J shed 0 bases, with 11 bases lying between them. This CDR3 has 15 amino acids. Germline lookup yields CDR1 LNHDA and CDR2 SQIVND (reference sequence). The CDR3 spells CASSTPGGSTDTQYF. The CDR3 DNA follows: TGTGCCAGTAGTACCCCAGGGGGGAGCACAGATACGCAGTATTTT.

A few counts support this clone. This chain uses TRBV24-1 with TRBJ2-7; the D gene is possibly TRBD2 (6 bases). Germline V gives CDR1 KGHDR, CDR2 SFDVKD. V lost 2 bases and J 3 bases, leaving 10 bases between the germline ends. The CDR3 length is 14 residues. The CDR3 region is CATSDSGLNYEQYF. CDR3 nucleotides: TGTGCCACCAGTGATTCGGGACTGAACTACGAGCAGTACTTC.

The chain combines TRBV10-1 with TRBJ2-3; 11 bases are shared with TRBD2. Germline lookup yields CDR1 WNHNN and CDR2 SYGVQD (reference sequence). This CDR3 spans 15 amino acids. V shed 6 bases, J shed 2 bases, and the junction held 4 bases outside the gene matches. CDR3 region: CASRPGLADTDTQYF. Here the CDR3 DNA reads TGCGCCAGCAGACCGGGACTAGCGGACACAGATACGCAGTATTTT.

The chain recombines TRBV27 with TRBJ1-6; the match to TRBD1 covers 8 bases. J gave up 6 bases and V 2 bases, and 6 bases lay outside the gene matches. CDR3 length: 16 residues. Germline assignment: CDR1 MNHEY and CDR2 SMNVEV (reference sequence). The CDR3 DNA follows: TGTGCCAGCAGTTTAAGGGGGACAGGACTTAATTCACCCCTCCACTTT. Translating gives CASSLRGTGLNSPLHF.

The gene calls are TRBV29-1 and TRBJ1-5, with D hard to call. Germline loops: CDR1 SQVTM, CDR2 ANQGSEA. CDR3 length: 12 residues. Trimming pared 4 bases from V and 7 bases from J, leaving 11 bases between. In nucleotides, the CDR3 is TGCAGCGTTGGAAGGGAGGGACAGCCCCAGCATTTT. This translates into CSVGREGQPQHF.

The rearrangement uses TRBV5-4 and TRBJ2-3; 8 bases fit TRBD2. There are 16 residues in the CDR3. Germline V lookup: CDR1 SGHNT, CDR2 YYREEE (reference sequence). V shed 1 base, J shed 3 bases, and the junction held 7 bases outside the gene matches. The CDR3: CASSLKAGGRTDTQYF. CDR3 DNA: TGTGCCAGCAGCTTGAAGGCGGGGGGTAGGACAGATACGCAGTATTTT.

V is TRBV7-3 and J is TRBJ2-2; D gene unclear. There are 16 residues in the CDR3. V lost 0 bases and J lost 0, with 8 bases in between. Germline V gives CDR1 SGHTA, CDR2 FQGTGA. Here the CDR3 DNA reads TGTGCCAGCAGCTTAACGGTCAGAACGAACACCGGGGAGCTGTTTTTT. Its translation: CASSLTVRTNTGELFF. Variable domain in full (rest from reference TRBV7-3 and TRBJ2-2): GAGVSQTPSNKVTEKGKYVELRCDPISGHTALYWYRQSLGQGPEFLIYFQGTGAADDSGLPNDRFFAVRPEGSVSTLKIQRTERGDSAVYLCASSLTVRTNTGELFFGEGSRLTVL.

J is TRBJ2-4 and V is TRBV2; possibly TRBD1 for D (6 bases). This CDR3 is built from 14 residues. Trimming pared 0 bases from V and 9 bases from J, leaving 12 bases between. The germline gives CDR1 SNHLY, CDR2 FYNNEI. In DNA, the CDR3 is TGTGCCAGCAGTGAAGCGGGGACAAGATTCATTCAGTACTTC. Translating it yields CASSEAGTRFIQYF.